The source of this T cell receptor (beta chain) is a study of radiotherapy plus CTLA-4 blockade in lung cancer (dated 2018 in TCRdb). For context, the study as a whole: Objective responses were observed in approximately 19% of enrolled patients, and disease control was achieved in roughly 29%.

Library preparation used the immunoSEQ multiplex PCR assay. TCRdb re-hosts the immuneACCESS table, in-frame sequences only. Its copies lack some clones; in the studies checked, an unresolved V gene accounts for under half of them, and the cause for the rest is not known. The table for this sample lists 45,000 to 55,000 clones; 75% to 90% of them were counted only once. Of the sample, 15% to 20% is held by the ten largest clones. In regard to this clone: Its antigen is currently not known. One base away there is no much larger clone; base qualities are not given.

Broad study findings and their caveats: Increased serum interferon-beta after radiation, together with early dynamic changes in blood T cell clones, were reported to be the strongest predictors of response. After treatment with radiotherapy and ipilimumab, TCR clones that originated in tumors expanded in peripheral blood.

In this study, focal radiation therapy paired with CTLA-4 blockade (ipilimumab) was tested in patients who had chemo-refractory metastatic non-small-cell lung cancer. The CDR3 numbers 15 residues from cysteine through phenylalanine. Only the CDR3 part of the read is kept: 45 bases, read in frame from the first base. The germline V gene sets CDR1 to SGHDT and CDR2 to YYEEEE. V loses 3 bases at its end and J loses 6 bases; junction bases beyond the gene matches: 8. The sequencing used peripheral blood, collected from a patient treated with radiotherapy plus ipilimumab. The receptor was isolated from a human donor with non-small cell lung cancer that progressed on radiotherapy plus ipilimumab. Some clones in this sample may be carry-over from other donors' samples. The chain was built from TRBV5-6 and TRBJ2-2, with 7 central nucleotides matching TRBD1. The CDR3 reads CASSSKTGRAGELFF. The nucleotide sequence is given as TGTGCCAGCAGCTCAAAGACAGGGCGGGCCGGGGAGCTGTTTTTT.